This is a list of T cell receptor beta chains from one sample in a study of T cells in Graves' hyperthyroidism and ophthalmopathy. TCRdb analysed the multiplex PCR reads with MiXCR anew, one entry per CDR3 protein. The table lists hundreds of thousands of distinct CDR3 sequences, 11% to 15% of them singletons. Sequenced material: blood. The receptors originated from a man aged 45 to 65 with Graves' ophthalmopathy. Each CDR3 is given with its conserved first and last residue. D genes are given only for firm matches. Not every row has a clone size; where given, it reads once, few, many or a size class.

D gene	V gene	J gene	clone size	CDR3 protein	CDR3 DNA
-	TRBV27	TRBJ2-7	few	CASNSRSHEQYF	TGTGCCAGCAATTCGCGGAGCCACGAGCAGTACTTC
-	TRBV7-2	TRBJ2-7	-	CASSCSGPYEQYF	TGTGCCAGCAGCTGTAGCGGACCCTACGAGCAGTACTTC
TRBD2	TRBV5-5	TRBJ2-7	many	CASRPERASGYEQYF	TGTGCCAGCAGACCCGAGCGGGCTAGCGGCTACGAGCAGTACTTC
TRBD2	TRBV28	TRBJ2-5	few	CASSLGRDLGTQYF	TGTGCCAGCAGTTTGGGGAGGGATCTTGGGACCCAGTACTTC
-	TRBV15	TRBJ2-5	-	CATSRGRLAASEAQYF	TGTGCCACCAGCAGAGGGAGGTTGGCCGCAAGCGAGGCCCAGTACTTC
TRBD2	TRBV19	TRBJ2-2	-	CASSIWASGRATGELFF	TGTGCCAGTAGTATCTGGGCTAGCGGGAGGGCCACCGGGGAGCTGTTTTTT
-	TRBV29-1	TRBJ2-3	many	CSVVRGARSTDTQYF	TGCAGCGTTGTAAGGGGGGCTCGGAGTACAGATACGCAGTATTTT
-	TRBV25-1	TRBJ1-1	many	CASSEWAPLGDTEAFF	TGTGCCAGCAGTGAATGGGCTCCCCTCGGGGACACTGAAGCTTTCTTT
TRBD2	TRBV7-9	TRBJ2-5	few	CASSATSGRETQYF	TGTGCCAGCAGCGCCACTAGCGGGAGAGAGACCCAGTACTTC
-	TRBV3-1	TRBJ1-4	many	CASSDQRAIRGKLFF	TGTGCCAGCAGCGACCAGAGGGCCATTCGAGGAAAACTGTTTTTT
-	TRBV10-3	TRBJ1-6	few	CASSDDSYNSPLHF	TGTGCCAGCTCAGACGACAGCTATAATTCACCCCTCCACTTT
-	TRBV15	TRBJ2-5	many	CATSRGGGGFQETQYF	TGTGCCACCAGCAGGGGCGGGGGCGGGTTCCAAGAGACCCAGTACTTC
TRBD2	TRBV25-1	TRBJ2-2	-	CASSELGTSGNTGELFF	TGTGCCAGCAGTGAATTGGGGACTAGCGGGAACACCGGGGAGCTGTTTTTT
TRBD1	TRBV20-1	TRBJ2-1	many	CSARGETGIYNEQFF	TGCAGTGCTAGGGGGGAGACAGGGATCTACAATGAGCAGTTCTTC
-	TRBV7-9	TRBJ1-1	many	CASSLAETVWAFF	TGTGCCAGCAGCTTAGCAGAGACAGTTTGGGCTTTCTTT
-	TRBV10-2	TRBJ2-1	few	CASSESIAGSSYNEQFF	TGCGCCAGCAGTGAGTCGATAGCAGGTAGCTCCTACAATGAGCAGTTCTTC
TRBD2	TRBV9	TRBJ2-1	-	CASSVSGTRFLGDEQFF	TGTGCCAGCAGCGTATCCGGGACTAGGTTTCTAGGGGACGAGCAGTTCTTC
TRBD2	TRBV5-1	TRBJ2-5	many	CASSRSGTSGTETQYF	TGCGCCAGCAGCAGATCCGGGACTAGCGGGACAGAGACCCAGTACTTC
-	TRBV5-1	TRBJ2-3	many	CASSARGAGVTDTQYF	TGCGCCAGCAGCGCCCGAGGGGCGGGCGTCACAGATACGCAGTATTTT
TRBD1	TRBV28	TRBJ1-2	many	CASSLSRTGDGYTF	TGTGCCAGCAGTTTATCCCGGACAGGGGATGGCTACACCTTC
-	TRBV30	TRBJ2-3	many	CAWSGGGSPSTDTQYF	TGTGCCTGGAGTGGAGGCGGGTCCCCGAGCACAGATACGCAGTATTTT
-	TRBV5-1	TRBJ2-4	few	CASSCRFKFRLRLAKNIQYF	TGCGCCAGCAGCTGCAGGTTTAAATTTAGACTCCGCTTAGCCAAAAACATTCAGTACTTC
TRBD1	TRBV6-1	TRBJ2-7	few	CASSSRDRGEQYF	TGTGCCAGCAGTTCCCGGGACAGGGGAGAGCAGTACTTC
-	TRBV2	TRBJ2-7	many	CASRAYRQEDSYEQYF	TGTGCCAGCAGAGCATACCGACAGGAAGACTCCTACGAGCAGTACTTC
-	TRBV4-2	TRBJ2-3	many	CASSPGVADTQYF	TGTGCCAGCAGCCCGGGAGTGGCAGATACGCAGTATTTT
-	TRBV20-1	TRBJ2-5	-	CSARGSSGPQETQYF	TGCAGTGCTAGAGGGTCCAGCGGGCCACAAGAGACCCAGTACTTC
TRBD1	TRBV20-1	TRBJ2-4	few	CSARGQVTYIQYF	TGCAGTGCAAGGGGGCAGGTTACATACATTCAGTACTTC
TRBD2	TRBV14	TRBJ2-1	-	CASSHFGGKGNEQFF	TGTGCCAGCAGCCACTTCGGGGGGAAGGGCAATGAGCAGTTCTTC
-	TRBV20-1	TRBJ2-4	many	CSASGTIIAKNIQYF	TGCAGTGCTTCCGGGACAATCATAGCCAAAAACATTCAGTACTTC
TRBD1	TRBV4-1	TRBJ1-2	-	CASSQETQGVGYTF	TGCGCCAGCAGCCAAGAAACACAGGGGGTTGGCTACACCTTC
TRBD1	TRBV28	TRBJ2-7	many	CASRRGQKSSYEQYF	TGTGCCAGCAGAAGGGGACAGAAAAGCTCCTACGAGCAGTACTTC
TRBD2	TRBV18	TRBJ2-1	many	CASSPSGRARNEQFF	TGTGCCAGCTCACCTAGTGGGAGGGCCCGTAATGAGCAGTTCTTC
-	TRBV5-1	TRBJ2-7	many	CASSLDGDEQYF	TGCGCCAGCAGCTTGGACGGGGACGAGCAGTACTTC
-	TRBV5-1	TRBJ2-1	many	CASSLLRFIGDGVGYNEQFF	TGCGCCAGCAGCTTGCTCCGATTTATCGGGGATGGGGTGGGGTACAATGAGCAGTTCTTC
TRBD1	TRBV28	TRBJ2-5	-	CASRGQGQYF	TGTGCCAGCAGGGGACAGGGACAGTACTTC